The 23 T cell receptor beta chains below all came from one sample that was sequenced in a study of cytomegalovirus exposure and HLA in healthy donors. This table comes from immunoSEQ multiplex PCR, and its TCRdb copy is limited to in-frame clones, with some not included. Here the sample spans approximately 200,000 clones, approximately 88% being singletons. The sequenced sample was PBMCs. Receptors originate from a man between 18 and 29 years old in good health and CMV-seropositive.

The CDR3 DNA reads as TGTGCCAGCAGGGCCGCCGGCAGGCTAGCAGAAGAGACCCAGTACTTC. Its translation: CASRAAGRLAEETQYF. The genes are TRBV7-9 and TRBJ2-5, with a possible D match to TRBD2 (5 bases). Trimming removed 6 bases from V and 3 bases from J, with 20 bases in between. Looked up from germline, CDR1 is SEHNR and CDR2 is FQNEAQ (reference sequence). This CDR3 comprises 16 residues.

The V and J genes are TRBV7-2 and TRBJ2-7; 8 bases agree with TRBD2. Germline CDR1 and CDR2: SGHTA and FQGNSA. V lost 2 bases to trimming and J lost 0 bases; unmatched junction nucleotides: 12. The CDR3 has 18 residues. CDR3 residues: CASSLNGASGFSSYEQYF. The DNA of the CDR3 is TGTGCCAGCAGCTTAAACGGGGCTAGCGGGTTTAGCTCCTACGAGCAGTACTTC.

The V gene is TRBV7-9, the J gene TRBJ2-3; D possibly corresponds to TRBD1 (5 bases). Trimming took off 1 base at V and 11 bases at J, with 10 bases between the two ends. The CDR3 has 12 residues. Germline-derived CDR1 and CDR2 are SEHNR and FQNEAQ (reference sequence). The CDR3 loop reads CASSLGGREQYF. The CDR3, as DNA: TGTGCCAGCAGCTTAGGGGGCCGTGAGCAGTATTTT.

This clone was seen just once. The V call is TRBV12-2, the J call TRBJ1-2; no DNA check was done on the table's D call, TRBD1. TRBV12-2 is designated a pseudogene. There are 15 residues in the CDR3. The CDR3 protein is CASRLGQSKGYGYTF. CDR3 nucleotide sequence: TGTGCAAGTCGCTTAGGACAGTCAAAGGGGTATGGCTACACCTTC.

The chain is built from TRBV29-1 and TRBJ1-5, with TRBD1 matching over 9 bases. The CDR3 contains 13 residues. Trimming cost V 7 bases and J 5 bases; bases outside gene matches: 6. Germline-derived CDR1 and CDR2 are SQVTM and ANQGSEA. CDR3 in DNA: TGCAGCGCCGGGGACAGGGAGGATCAGCCCCAGCATTTT. This gives the protein CSAGDREDQPQHF.

The genes are TRBV9 and TRBJ2-5, with 7 positions matching TRBD1. The V and J ends lost 1 base and 4 bases, in that order; junction bases with no gene match: 4. This CDR3 region has 14 residues. In germline, CDR1 is SGDLS, CDR2 YYNGEE. The CDR3 region is CASSVWAGGETQYF. As DNA, the CDR3 is TGTGCCAGCAGCGTATGGGCAGGGGGAGAGACCCAGTACTTC.

This clone was recorded a few times. This chain uses TRBV4-3 with TRBJ2-3; TRBD2 agrees at 8 bases. Looked up from germline, CDR1 is LGHNA and CDR2 is YSLEER. V trimming: 1 base; J trimming: 2 bases; junction bases outside the gene matches: 11. CDR3 length: 18 amino acids. CDR3 coding DNA: TGCGCCAGCAGCCAAGGACTCGCGGTAGCGGGGCCCACAGATACGCAGTATTTT. As protein: CASSQGLAVAGPTDTQYF.

This clone has ten or more counts. V and J are TRBV2 and TRBJ1-2; D remains ambiguous. Per germline, CDR1 SNHLY and CDR2 FYNNEI. Trimming stripped 4 bases from V and 8 bases from J, with 14 bases between. The CDR3 spans 13 residues. The CDR3 sequence is CASSVGQASGYTF. The DNA for the CDR3 is TGTGCCAGCAGTGTCGGCCAGGCGAGCGGCTACACCTTC.

V gene TRBV9 combines with J gene TRBJ2-5, with 8 positions matching TRBD2. Germline V gene data show CDR1 as SGDLS and CDR2 as YYNGEE. The CDR3 consists of 14 residues. Trimming removed 4 bases from V and 5 bases from J; junction bases left unmatched: 7. In DNA form, the CDR3 reads TGTGCCAGCAGCCCCACGACTAGCGTCGAGACCCAGTACTTC. As protein: CASSPTTSVETQYF.

This sequence joins TRBV27 and TRBJ2-7; tentatively, D is TRBD2 (7 bases). V lost 4 bases to trimming and J lost 0 bases, with 10 bases between them. The CDR3 has 14 amino acids. From germline, CDR1 is MNHEY and CDR2 SMNVEV (reference sequence). The CDR3 loop is CASSWAGASYEQYF. CDR3 in DNA: TGTGCCAGCAGTTGGGCGGGGGCCTCCTACGAGCAGTACTTC.

This sequence joins TRBV7-8 and TRBJ2-1, with D perhaps TRBD2 (7 bases). The CDR3 loop spans 15 amino acids. The V and J ends lost 5 bases and 10 bases respectively, with 21 bases between them. Germline V gene data show CDR1 as SGHVS and CDR2 as FQNEAQ. CDR3 DNA sequence: TGTGCCAGCAGCCTCCTCGGGGGGACATCTGGGGAGCAGTTCTTC. The encoded protein is CASSLLGGTSGEQFF.

The chain has TRBV7-8 and TRBJ1-1; 7 bases line up with TRBD1. The CDR3 contains 15 residues. The trim removed 1 base at V and 1 base at J, leaving 3 bases unmatched. Germline CDR1 SGHVS, CDR2 FQNEAQ. CDR3 protein: CASSLDGTANTEAFF. The DNA of the CDR3 is TGTGCCAGCAGCTTAGATGGGACAGCGAACACTGAAGCTTTCTTT.

The DNA for the CDR3 is TGCAGCGTTGAAGGACTAGCGGCCTACGAGCAGTACTTC. Amino acids: CSVEGLAAYEQYF. The chain uses TRBV29-1 and TRBJ2-7, with 9 bases identical to TRBD2. CDR3 length equals 13 residues. Germline CDR1 reads SQVTM; CDR2 reads ANQGSEA. V trimming: 1 base; J trimming: 2 bases; junction bases outside the gene matches: 0.

Here the CDR3 reads CASSGLAGLTGELFF. The CDR3 DNA reads TGTGCCAGCAGTGGACTAGCGGGACTCACCGGGGAGCTGTTTTTT. This rearrangement joins TRBV27 to TRBJ2-2; 12 nucleotides match TRBD2. V was clipped by 5 bases and J by 4 bases; unmatched bases: 2. The germline V gene has CDR1 MNHEY and CDR2 SMNVEV (reference sequence). This CDR3 spans 15 amino acids.

The chain is built from TRBV7-2 and TRBJ2-1; no clear D. In germline, CDR1 is SGHTA, CDR2 FQGNSA. The CDR3 has 12 amino acids. V was trimmed by 4 bases and J by 4 bases, leaving 5 bases between them. CDR3 amino acids: CASSSFYNEQFF. In nucleotides, the CDR3 is TGTGCCAGCAGCTCTTTTTACAATGAGCAGTTCTTC.

This sequence joins TRBV7-3 and TRBJ2-2; 10 positions agree with TRBD1. The J segment lost 7 bases and the V segment lost 5 bases, leaving 4 bases of the junction unmatched. Germline loops: CDR1 SGHTA, CDR2 FQGTGA. The CDR3 runs 14 residues. The CDR3 is CASSLGQGVGELFF. CDR3 nucleotide sequence: TGTGCCAGCAGCCTTGGACAGGGGGTCGGGGAGCTGTTTTTT.

V and J are TRBV14 and TRBJ2-1; TRBD2 aligns across 8 bases. J was trimmed by 2 bases and V by 1 base; bases with no gene match: 4. Germline-derived CDR1 and CDR2 are SGHDN and FVKESK. This CDR3 has 16 amino acids. CDR3 sequence: CASSQGHGRAYNEQFF. CDR3 in DNA: TGTGCCAGCAGCCAAGGTCACGGGAGGGCCTACAATGAGCAGTTCTTC.

The chain carries TRBV9 and TRBJ1-5, with TRBD1 matching over 7 bases. The CDR3 covers 15 residues. The germline V gene encodes CDR1 SGDLS and CDR2 YYNGEE. V lost 4 bases and J lost 5; bases outside the gene matches: 9. The CDR3 coding sequence is TGTGCCAGCAGCACAGGGGACGGAGGCGATCAGCCCCAGCATTTT. It encodes CASSTGDGGDQPQHF.

This clone showed up just once. The rearrangement links TRBV19 to TRBJ2-6, with D perhaps matching TRBD1 (5 bases). The CDR3 extends over 17 amino acids. The V gene lost 8 bases and the J gene lost 2 bases, with 19 bases spanning the gap. Per germline, CDR1 LNHDA and CDR2 SQIVND (reference sequence). In nucleotides, the CDR3 is TGTGCCAGTGCCCCCGCAGGGCACGTTCCTGGGGCCAACGTCCTGACTTTC. Its translation is CASAPAGHVPGANVLTF.

The V call is TRBV6-5, the J call TRBJ2-5; 8 bases align to TRBD1. Germline loops: CDR1 MNHEY, CDR2 SVGAGI. The CDR3 is 13 residues long. Unmatched junction bases numbered 4, after V lost 6 bases and J lost 4 bases. CDR3 in DNA: TGTGCCAGCAGGGACAGGGTCCCAGAGACCCAGTACTTC. Residues: CASRDRVPETQYF.

This clone has just one count. The chain employs TRBV19 and TRBJ2-2; D uncertain. The V end was cut by 6 bases, the J end by 5 bases, with 4 bases between. CDR1 is LNHDA and CDR2 is SQIVND in the germline V gene (reference sequence). The CDR3 is made up of 11 amino acids. The CDR3 spells CASRYTGELFF. CDR3 bases: TGTGCCAGTAGATATACCGGGGAGCTGTTTTTT.

V and J are TRBV5-6 and TRBJ1-1; D remains unclear. Trimming took off 3 bases at V and 1 base at J, with 13 bases between the two ends. The CDR3 is 15 amino acids. CDR1 is SGHDT and CDR2 is YYEEEE in the germline V gene. CDR3 in amino acids: CASSSEVRQNTEAFF. CDR3 in DNA: TGTGCCAGCAGCTCGGAGGTACGCCAGAACACTGAAGCTTTCTTT.

J is TRBJ1-2 and V is TRBV4-3; a possible D gene is TRBD1 (5 bases). V lost 1 base to trimming and J lost 2 bases, with 14 bases between them. The germline gives CDR1 LGHNA, CDR2 YSLEER. The CDR3 sequence is 16 residues long. Here the CDR3 DNA reads TGCGCCAGCAGCCAAGGTACAGGAGCCTGGAACTATGGCTACACCTTC. Translation gives CASSQGTGAWNYGYTF.